These 17 T cell receptor beta chains originate from one sample sequenced in a study of cytomegalovirus exposure and HLA in healthy donors. The protocol was immunoSEQ multiplex PCR, while the TCRdb copy is restricted to in-frame clones and leaves out a portion. In the table there are approximately 150,000 clones, more than 85% of which are singletons. Input material: PBMCs. Receptors were obtained from a man younger than 35 in good health and CMV-seronegative.

This chain uses TRBV5-5 with TRBJ2-7; 9 bases are shared with TRBD2. V shed 4 bases, J shed 2 bases, and the junction held 13 bases outside the gene matches. This CDR3 has 17 amino acids. Germline CDR1 and CDR2: SGHKS and YYEKEE (reference sequence). CDR3 DNA: TGTGCCAGCAGCGACGGGACTAGCTCGTTGCGGACCTACGAGCAGTACGTC. Translating it yields CASSDGTSSLRTYEQYV.

The V gene is TRBV14, the J gene TRBJ2-1, with 13 positions matching TRBD2. V shed 2 bases, J shed 10 bases, and the junction held 5 bases outside the gene matches. Germline assignment: CDR1 SGHDN and CDR2 FVKESK. CDR3 length: 15 residues. CDR3 amino acids: CASSQILAGGGEQFF. The DNA of the CDR3 is TGTGCCAGCAGCCAAATACTAGCGGGAGGGGGCGAGCAGTTCTTC. The full variable domain, completed using reference TRBV14 and TRBJ2-1, is EAGVTQFPSHSVIEKGQTVTLRCDPISGHDNLYWYRRVMGKEIKFLLHFVKESKQDESGMPNNRFLAERTGGTYSTLKVQPAELEDSGVYFCASSQILAGGGEQFFGPGTRLTVL.

The chain combines TRBV5-1 with TRBJ2-3; 14 bases agree with TRBD2. Looked up from germline, CDR1 is SGHRS and CDR2 is YFSETQ. After removal of 4 bases from V and 3 bases from J, the junction contained 13 bases not matched to a gene. CDR3 size: 19 residues. The CDR3 sequence is CASSATGTSGRKGTDTQYF. The DNA for the CDR3 is TGCGCCAGCAGCGCCACCGGGACTAGCGGGAGAAAGGGGACAGATACGCAGTATTTT.

The chain links TRBV27 to TRBJ1-2; D may be TRBD1 (6 bases). The CDR3 contains 14 residues. Germline V gene sequence: CDR1 MNHEY, CDR2 SMNVEV (reference sequence). The V gene lost 3 bases and the J gene lost 3 bases, with 11 bases spanning the gap. Here the CDR3 reads CASSLRGGDYGYTF. Written as DNA, the CDR3 is TGTGCCAGCAGTTTGAGAGGGGGGGACTATGGCTACACCTTC.

The CDR3 coding sequence is TGTGCCAGCTTTACCGACACCATGAACACTGAAGCTTTCTTT. Encoded protein: CASFTDTMNTEAFF. The chain joins TRBV7-9 to TRBJ1-1; no clear D. CDR1 SEHNR and CDR2 FQNEAQ come from the germline V gene (reference sequence). CDR3 length: 14 residues. V lost 8 bases, J lost 0 bases, and 13 bases lay in between.

The chain has TRBV19 and TRBJ2-3, with 14 nucleotides matching TRBD2. Germline values: CDR1 LNHDA, CDR2 SQIVND (reference sequence). This CDR3 has 15 residues. Trimming took 9 bases from V and 6 from J; bases not matched to a gene: 8. The DNA of the CDR3 is TGTGCCAGCGACGGGACTAGCGGGAGTGTGGATACGCAGTATTTT. Amino acid sequence: CASDGTSGSVDTQYF.

The chain is built from TRBV11-2 and TRBJ2-1, with no clear D. This CDR3 region has 14 residues. In germline, CDR1 is SGHAT, CDR2 FQNNGV. The V end lost 0 bases, the J end lost 3 bases, and 6 bases lay between the germline ends. The chain's CDR3 is CASSLDLGYNEQFF. In DNA, the CDR3 is TGTGCCAGCAGCTTAGATCTAGGCTACAATGAGCAGTTCTTC. Supplemented by reference TRBV11-2 and TRBJ2-1, the full variable domain reads EAGVAQSPRYKIIEKRQSVAFWCNPISGHATLYWYQQILGQGPKLLIQFQNNGVVDDSQLPKDRFSAERLKGVDSTLKIQPAKLEDSAVYLCASSLDLGYNEQFFGPGTRLTVL.

V and J are TRBV7-9 and TRBJ2-1, with 11 positions matching TRBD2. This CDR3 has 16 amino acids. V trimming: 4 bases; J trimming: 4 bases; junction bases outside the gene matches: 6. Germline V CDR1 and CDR2: SEHNR, FQNEAQ (reference sequence). The CDR3 spells CASSSLTSGAYNEQFF. CDR3 DNA sequence: TGTGCCAGCAGCTCCCTGACTAGCGGGGCGTACAATGAGCAGTTCTTC.

On this clone: Other DNA sequences in the same sample also yield this CDR3. The CDR3, as DNA: TGTGCCAGCAGCTTATCGGGGTCCTATAATTCACCCCTCCACTTT. Translation: CASSLSGSYNSPLHF. The chain combines TRBV7-9 with TRBJ1-6; no clear D gene. The CDR3 sequence is 15 residues long. CDR1 SEHNR and CDR2 FQNEAQ come from the germline V gene (reference sequence). Trimming left V 2 bases short and J 1 base short, with 6 bases between.

The chain links TRBV5-1 to TRBJ1-3; D not certain. Germline V gives CDR1 SGHRS, CDR2 YFSETQ. V was pared by 4 bases and J by 0 bases, with 11 bases between. The CDR3 is 15 residues long. CDR3 loop: CASSKDSFSGNTIYF. The CDR3 region has the DNA TGCGCCAGCAGCAAGGACTCGTTCTCTGGAAACACCATATATTTT.

The rearrangement joins TRBV21-1 to TRBJ1-2. TRBV21-1 is described as a pseudogene. The CDR3 has 16 residues. CDR3 amino acids: CASSSRTGGCADGYTF. The CDR3 bases are TGTGCCAGCAGCTCTCGAACGGGGGGTTGTGCCGATGGCTACACCTTC.

The sample holds one count of this clone. CDR3 nucleotides: TGTGCCAGCAGCCTGGACACGGGAGACACTGAAGCTTTCTTT. Translated: CASSLDTGDTEAFF. The rearrangement links TRBV13 to TRBJ1-1, with TRBD1 as a possible D gene (5 bases). V was cut by 5 bases and J by 3 bases, with 13 bases left in between. Germline V CDR1 and CDR2: PRHDT, FYEKMQ (reference sequence). CDR3 length equals 14 residues.

The genes are TRBV6-1 and TRBJ2-5; 8 positions agree with TRBD2. CDR1 MNHNS and CDR2 SASEGT come from the germline V gene. V dropped 5 bases and J dropped 5; count of bases not matched to a gene: 13. The CDR3 has 16 residues. CDR3 bases: TGTGCCAGCAGTCAAGGGGGAGTAGCGGGAAAGGAGACCCAGTACTTC. It encodes CASSQGGVAGKETQYF.

The chain uses TRBV6-5 and TRBJ2-7, with D uncertain. V gave up 7 bases and J gave up 2 bases, with 9 bases separating them. The germline V gene has CDR1 MNHEY and CDR2 SVGAGI. The CDR3 loop spans 12 amino acids. The CDR3 here is CASTTPTYEQYF. DNA for the CDR3: TGTGCCAGCACGACTCCGACCTACGAGCAGTACTTC.

The chain carries TRBV11-3 and TRBJ2-1; 7 bases are a match to TRBD2. CDR1 SGHNT and CDR2 YENEEA come from the germline V gene. The CDR3 contains 15 residues. Trimming removed 7 bases from V and 4 bases from J; junction bases left unmatched: 10. DNA for the CDR3: TGTGCCAGCACCTCATCTAGCGGAGCTTACAATGAGCAGTTCTTC. Translated: CASTSSSGAYNEQFF.

The chain recombines TRBV4-3 with TRBJ2-1; 10 nucleotides agree with TRBD2. This CDR3 contains 18 residues. Trimming removed 0 bases from V and 8 bases from J; junction bases left unmatched: 13. Germline lookup yields CDR1 LGHNA and CDR2 YSLEER. The CDR3 is CASSQDALTSGSSHEQFF. The DNA for the CDR3 is TGCGCCAGCAGCCAAGATGCCCTGACTAGCGGGTCGTCGCATGAGCAGTTCTTC.

This sequence joins TRBV15 and TRBJ1-1; unclear D gene. Between the trimmed V and J ends, which lost 1 base and 1 base, there was a span of 10 bases. Germline V lookup: CDR1 LNHNV, CDR2 YYDKDF (reference sequence). The CDR3 loop spans 15 amino acids. The CDR3 DNA reads TGTGCCACCAGCAGAGGAGAAGCGTCGAACACTGAAGCTTTCTTT. Its translation: CATSRGEASNTEAFF.